The sequence of this TCR beta chain was determined in a study of blood T cell repertoires in COVID-19. As for the study in general: Both acute and convalescent COVID-19 samples were obtained from the United States, Italy and Spain. T cells, B-cell-depleted T cells, or PBMCs provided the cDNA or gDNA that served as material.

Germline V gene data show CDR1 as DFQATT and CDR2 as SNEGSKA (reference sequence). V trimming: 3 bases; J trimming: 5 bases; junction bases outside the gene matches: 8. The CDR3 consists of 15 residues. As originally analysed: Estimated nucleated cell counts came from reference gene primer amplification. Profiling relied on immunoSEQ multiplex PCR, and the TCRdb table lists in-frame clones only, not all of them. The V and J calls and clone size are taken from that table; D and trimming were inferred from the DNA. The table shows under 60,000 clones, with around four fifths occurring only once. V gene TRBV20-1 combines with J gene TRBJ2-2; TRBD2 matches 8 bases. Sequenced sample: peripheral blood. This sequence originates from a human donor in a cohort sampled during active COVID-19. The CDR3 here is CSASTAGARTGELFF. The CDR3 nucleotides read TGCAGTGCTAGTACAGCGGGGGCACGGACCGGGGAGCTGTTTTTT.